This TCR beta chain comes out of a study of shared clonotypes between healthy human individuals. Turning to the study itself: Donors were a couple of women and a few men aged 18 to 49. General observations from the study: The researchers took only blood, and tissue repertoires probably look different.

This clone was seen a few times. Its specificity is not known. The data were produced by immunoSEQ multiplex PCR, yet TCRdb's version contains in-frame clones alone and is incomplete. The sample comprises about 980,000 clones, roughly 72% of which are singletons, and over 1.3% rests with the top ten. This TCR came from a young man in good health. Sequenced input: memory CD4+ T cells sorted from blood. Subset: CD45RA-negative fraction.

The CDR3 reads CATSGWGTSGQETQYF. The CDR3 coding sequence is TGTGCCACCAGCGGGTGGGGGACTAGCGGGCAAGAGACCCAGTACTTC. The chain has TRBV15 and TRBJ2-5; 12 bases are shared with TRBD2. J was trimmed by 2 bases and V by 5 bases; bases with no gene match: 6. The CDR3 loop spans 16 amino acids. Germline loops: CDR1 LNHNV, CDR2 YYDKDF (reference sequence). Filled out from reference TRBV15 and TRBJ2-5, the complete variable domain reads DAMVIQNPRYQVTQFGKPVTLSCSQTLNHNVMYWYQQKSSQAPKLLFHYYDKDFNNEADTPDNFQSRRPNTSFCFLDIRSPGLGDTAMYLCATSGWGTSGQETQYFGPGTRLLVL.